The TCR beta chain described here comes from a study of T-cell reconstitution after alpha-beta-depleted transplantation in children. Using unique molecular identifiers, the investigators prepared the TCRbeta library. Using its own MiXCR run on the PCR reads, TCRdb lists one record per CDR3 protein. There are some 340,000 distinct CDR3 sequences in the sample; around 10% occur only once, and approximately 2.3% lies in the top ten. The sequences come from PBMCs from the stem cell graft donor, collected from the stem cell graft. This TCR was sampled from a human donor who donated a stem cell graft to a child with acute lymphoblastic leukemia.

CDR3 sequence (DNA): TGTGCCAGCAGCTTCCGATACGGGCAGATTCTTTCGAGGACAGATACGCAGTATTTT. Protein: CASSFRYGQILSRTDTQYF. The chain employs TRBV11-1 and TRBJ2-3; no clear D. Per the germline V gene, CDR1 is SGHAT and CDR2 is FQDESV (reference sequence). Deletions cut 3 bases from V and 3 bases from J, with 25 bases between. The CDR3 is 19 residues long.